This entry features one T cell receptor beta chain sequence. V lost 3 bases and J lost 4; bases outside the gene matches: 3. This CDR3 is built from 14 residues. Germline CDR1 is SGHTA and CDR2 is FQGNSA. Clones were sequenced by immunoSEQ multiplex PCR, and TCRdb holds only the in-frame ones, with some missing. The data show fewer than 45,000 clones, with less than 90% seen just once and roughly 7% held by the top ten. The record originates from a study of OX40 agonist ivuxolimab in advanced cancers. Study-level information: Patients receiving dose escalation had hepatocellular carcinoma, melanoma, renal cell or head and neck cancer.

This TCR was sampled from an adult with an advanced solid tumor such as melanoma, head and neck, liver or kidney cancer. V is TRBV7-2 and J is TRBJ1-3, with 7 nucleotides matching TRBD1. Sequenced here: CD4+ or CD8+ T cells sorted from blood, sampled in a trial of the OX40 agonist ivuxolimab. The CDR3 nucleotides read TGTGCCAGCAGCTTGGGACAGATCGGAAACACCATATATTTT. It yields the protein CASSLGQIGNTIYF.